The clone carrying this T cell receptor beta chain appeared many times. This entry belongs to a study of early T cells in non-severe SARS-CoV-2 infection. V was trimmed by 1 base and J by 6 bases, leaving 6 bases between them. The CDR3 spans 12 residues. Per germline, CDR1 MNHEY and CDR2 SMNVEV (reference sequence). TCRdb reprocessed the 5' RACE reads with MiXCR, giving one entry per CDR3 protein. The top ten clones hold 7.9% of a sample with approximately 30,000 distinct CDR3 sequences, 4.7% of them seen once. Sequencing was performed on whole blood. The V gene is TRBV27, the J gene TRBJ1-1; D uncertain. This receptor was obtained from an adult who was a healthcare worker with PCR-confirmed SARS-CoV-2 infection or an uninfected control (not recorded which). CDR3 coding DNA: TGTGCCAGCAGTTTATTAGGGTCTGAAGCTTTCTTT. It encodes CASSLLGSEAFF.